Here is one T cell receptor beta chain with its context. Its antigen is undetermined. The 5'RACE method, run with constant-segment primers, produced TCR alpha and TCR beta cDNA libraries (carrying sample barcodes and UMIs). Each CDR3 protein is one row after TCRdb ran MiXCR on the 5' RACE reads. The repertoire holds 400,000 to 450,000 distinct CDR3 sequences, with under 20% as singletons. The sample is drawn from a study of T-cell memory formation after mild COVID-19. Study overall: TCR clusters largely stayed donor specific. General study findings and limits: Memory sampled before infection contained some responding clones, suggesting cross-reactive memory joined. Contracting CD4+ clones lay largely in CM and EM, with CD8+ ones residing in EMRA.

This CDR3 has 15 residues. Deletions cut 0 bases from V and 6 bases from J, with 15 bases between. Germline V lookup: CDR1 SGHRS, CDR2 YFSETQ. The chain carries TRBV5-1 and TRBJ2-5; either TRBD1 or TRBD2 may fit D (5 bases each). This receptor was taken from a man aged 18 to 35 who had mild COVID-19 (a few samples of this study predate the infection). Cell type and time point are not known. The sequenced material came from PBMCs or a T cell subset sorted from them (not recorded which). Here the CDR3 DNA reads TGCGCCAGCAGCTTGGATGGGACCCGCCCAAAGACCCAGTACTTC. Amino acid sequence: CASSLDGTRPKTQYF.